This T cell receptor (beta chain) stems from a study of blood T cell repertoires in COVID-19. Looking at the study overall: T cells, B-cell-depleted T cells, or PBMCs supplied cDNA or gDNA.

As handled by the study authors: Reference gene primer amplification in the assay estimated nucleated cell counts. Clones were sequenced by immunoSEQ multiplex PCR, and TCRdb holds only the in-frame ones, with some missing. That table furnishes V, J and clone size, whereas the DNA furnished D and trimming. The table includes more than 200,000 clones, around 87% detected once. This CDR3 spans 17 amino acids. Trimming removed 4 bases from V and 5 bases from J, with 21 bases in between. Germline-derived CDR1 and CDR2 are LGHDT and YNNKEL (reference sequence). The specimen sequenced was PBMCs or T cells enriched from blood (not recorded which). The V gene is TRBV3-1 (or the pseudogene TRBV3-2), the J gene TRBJ2-1; a possible D gene is TRBD2 (6 bases). This TCR was recovered from a man aged 30 to 45 in a cohort exposed to, infected with or recovered from COVID-19 (not recorded which). The CDR3 protein is CASSPLEVAGPHNEQFF. The CDR3 DNA reads TGTGCCAGCAGCCCCCTTGAGGTGGCGGGACCACACAATGAGCAGTTCTTC.